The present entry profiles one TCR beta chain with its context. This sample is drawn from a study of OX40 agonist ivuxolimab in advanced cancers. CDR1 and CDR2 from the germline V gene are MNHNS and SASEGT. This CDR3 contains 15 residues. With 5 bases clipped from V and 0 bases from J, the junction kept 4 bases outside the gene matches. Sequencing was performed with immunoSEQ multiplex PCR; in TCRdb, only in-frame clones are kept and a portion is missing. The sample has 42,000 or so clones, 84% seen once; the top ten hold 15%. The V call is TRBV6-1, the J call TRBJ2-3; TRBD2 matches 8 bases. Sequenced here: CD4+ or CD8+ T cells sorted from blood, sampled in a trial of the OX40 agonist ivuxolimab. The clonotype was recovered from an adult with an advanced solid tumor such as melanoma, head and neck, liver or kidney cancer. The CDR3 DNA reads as TGTGCCAGCAGTAATCTAGCGGGTAGCACAGATACGCAGTATTTT. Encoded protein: CASSNLAGSTDTQYF.